These 28 T cell receptor beta chains came from one sample sequenced in a study of blood T cell repertoires in COVID-19. This table comes from immunoSEQ multiplex PCR, and its TCRdb copy is limited to in-frame clones, with some not included. Here the sample spans 100,000 to 150,000 clones, about 82% being singletons. The sequenced sample was peripheral blood. The receptors were gathered from a man in his sixties with active or convalescent COVID-19.

The CDR3 is CASSPIRGPSTDTQYF. The CDR3 nucleotides are TGCGCCAGCAGCCCAATCCGCGGCCCTAGCACAGATACGCAGTATTTT. The gene calls are TRBV4-1 and TRBJ2-3, with D unclear. The germline CDR1 and CDR2 sequences are MGHRA and YSYEKL. The CDR3 is made up of 16 amino acids. V lost 4 bases and J lost 0, with 14 bases in between.

The chain recombines TRBV7-2 with TRBJ2-7; possibly TRBD2 for D (6 bases). V was cut by 3 bases and J by 6 bases, with 15 bases left in between. CDR3 length: 14 residues. Germline values: CDR1 SGHTA, CDR2 FQGNSA. Here the CDR3 DNA reads TGTGCCAGCAGCTTCTGGACTAACTCGGGCGAGCAGTACTTC. Translating gives CASSFWTNSGEQYF.

This chain connects TRBV7-2 to TRBJ1-3; 7 bases are a match to TRBD1. CDR3 length equals 13 residues. Germline assignment: CDR1 SGHTA and CDR2 FQGNSA. The ends lost 5 bases at V and 4 bases at J; junction bases unmatched: 2. CDR3 bases: TGTGCCAGCAGCGAGGACAGGGGAAACACCATATATTTT. Protein product: CASSEDRGNTIYF. The full variable domain, with the rest looked up from reference TRBV7-2 and TRBJ1-3, is GAGVSQSPSNKVTEKGKDVELRCDPISGHTALYWYRQSLGQGLEFLIYFQGNSAPDKSGLPSDRFSAERTGGSVSTLTIQRTQQEDSAVYLCASSEDRGNTIYFGEGSWLTVV.

The chain recombines TRBV14 with TRBJ2-1, with 7 nucleotides matching TRBD1. Germline loops: CDR1 SGHDN, CDR2 FVKESK. After removal of 4 bases from V and 0 bases from J, the junction contained 9 bases not matched to a gene. The length of the CDR3 is 17 residues. For the CDR3, the DNA is TGTGCCAGCAGCCCCCAGACAGGGATTAGCTCCTACAATGAGCAGTTCTTC. Translating it yields CASSPQTGISSYNEQFF.

The chain combines TRBV5-1 with TRBJ2-3; 9 nucleotides align to TRBD1. The trim removed 0 bases at V and 4 bases at J, leaving 12 bases unmatched. This CDR3 contains 18 residues. CDR1 is SGHRS, CDR2 YFSETQ, per germline. The DNA for the CDR3 is TGCGCCAGCAGCTTGGAGGGACCCGGGACAGGGTTGGCAGATACGCAGTATTTT. This encodes CASSLEGPGTGLADTQYF.

This chain joins TRBV5-5 and TRBJ2-7; tentative D call: TRBD1 (5 bases). The V gene's germline CDR1 is SGHKS and CDR2 YYEKEE (reference sequence). This CDR3 is 14 amino acids long. V lost 1 base and J 0 bases, leaving 8 bases between the germline ends. The CDR3 coding sequence is TGTGCCAGCAGCTTGTACAGGAGCTCCTACGAGCAGTACTTC. It specifies CASSLYRSSYEQYF.

The chain carries TRBV24-1 and TRBJ2-6; TRBD1 agrees at 7 bases. This CDR3 spans 16 amino acids. Germline lookup yields CDR1 KGHDR and CDR2 SFDVKD. The trim removed 11 bases at V and 0 bases at J, leaving 9 bases unmatched. The CDR3 sequence: CAIADRLGSGANVLTF. CDR3 nucleotides: TGTGCCATCGCGGACAGGCTTGGCTCTGGGGCCAACGTCCTGACTTTC.

This clone was counted ten times or more. In DNA, the CDR3 is TGTGCCATCAGTGAGTCCCCGGTCAATCAGCCCCAGCATTTT. Its protein is CAISESPVNQPQHF. This chain uses TRBV10-3 with TRBJ1-5; D call uncertain. Germline CDR1 ENHRY, CDR2 SYGVKD. V was shortened by 0 bases and J by 3 bases, with 6 bases between the two germline ends. CDR3 length equals 14 residues.

J is TRBJ1-5 and V is TRBV19; D ambiguous. The CDR3 loop spans 15 amino acids. Between the trimmed V and J ends, which lost 4 bases and 0 bases, there was a span of 10 bases. Germline values: CDR1 LNHDA, CDR2 SQIVND (reference sequence). For the CDR3, the DNA is TGTGCCAGTAGTACCTCCAGGAATAGCAATCAGCCCCAGCATTTT. It codes for CASSTSRNSNQPQHF.

CDR3 sequence reads: CASSLRTGRNQPQHF. The CDR3 DNA reads TGTGCCAGCAGCTTACGGACAGGGCGCAATCAGCCCCAGCATTTT. The chain is built from TRBV13 and TRBJ1-5, with TRBD1 matching 8 bases. Germline V lookup: CDR1 PRHDT, CDR2 FYEKMQ (reference sequence). The V segment lost 2 bases and the J segment 2 bases; nucleotides outside the gene matches: 2. CDR3 length: 15 amino acids.

This chain uses TRBV18 with TRBJ2-7; the D gene is possibly TRBD1 (5 bases). Trimming cost V 6 bases and J 5 bases, with 11 bases left between them. The germline gives CDR1 KGHSH, CDR2 LQKENI. The CDR3 extends over 12 amino acids. The CDR3 sequence: CASSDTGDEQYF. CDR3 nucleotides: TGTGCCAGCTCGGACACAGGAGACGAGCAGTACTTC.

The chain has TRBV25-1 and TRBJ1-1; 7 bases fit TRBD1. Germline V lookup: CDR1 MGHDK, CDR2 SYGVNS. This CDR3 region has 15 residues. V lost 2 bases to trimming and J lost 0 bases; unmatched junction nucleotides: 3. CDR3 protein: CASSERTGVNTEAFF. Here the CDR3 DNA reads TGTGCCAGCAGTGAACGAACAGGGGTGAACACTGAAGCTTTCTTT. Combining the CDR3 with reference TRBV25-1 and TRBJ1-1 gives the whole variable domain EADIYQTPRYLVIGTGKKITLECSQTMGHDKMYWYQQDPGMELHLIHYSYGVNSTEKGDLSSESTVSRIRTEHFPLTLESARPSHTSQYLCASSERTGVNTEAFFGQGTRLTVV.

V is TRBV12-3 or TRBV12-4 and J is TRBJ1-5; possible D gene TRBD1, 6 bases. The CDR3 is made up of 13 amino acids. Trimming removed 6 bases at V and 9 bases at J, with 15 bases between. Here the CDR3 DNA reads TGTGCCAGCAGCCCTACAGGGAACCCGCCCCAGCATTTT. It codes for CASSPTGNPPQHF.

This chain links TRBV29-1 with TRBJ2-7; 8 positions agree with TRBD1. This CDR3 has 13 residues. V lost 5 bases to trimming and J lost 7 bases; unmatched junction nucleotides: 10. CDR1 and CDR2 (germline): SQVTM, ANQGSEA. In DNA form, the CDR3 reads TGCAGCGTTATGACAGGGGCGGCGGGAGAGCAGTACTTC. It codes for CSVMTGAAGEQYF.

The V call is TRBV5-1, the J call TRBJ2-5; 9 bases align to TRBD1. V lost 4 bases and J lost 4; bases outside the gene matches: 5. The CDR3 length is 14 residues. Germline V gives CDR1 SGHRS, CDR2 YFSETQ. The CDR3 loop is CASSLGDRVETQYF. The CDR3 DNA reads TGCGCCAGCAGCCTGGGGGACAGGGTAGAGACCCAGTACTTC. The variable domain in full, with the rest retrieved from reference TRBV5-1 and TRBJ2-5, is KAGVTQTPRYLIKTRGQQVTLSCSPISGHRSVSWYQQTPGQGLQFLFEYFSETQRNKGNFPGRFSGRQFSNSRSEMNVSTLELGDSALYLCASSLGDRVETQYFGPGTRLLVL.

The chain couples TRBV6-5 to TRBJ1-5; 9 positions match TRBD1. The V gene end was trimmed by 6 bases and the J gene end by 5 bases; junction bases not matched to a gene: 2. CDR1 is MNHEY and CDR2 is SVGAGI in the germline V gene. The CDR3 is made up of 13 amino acids. CDR3 nucleotide sequence: TGTGCCAGCAGCCGGGACAGGGATCAGCCCCAGCATTTT. Protein product: CASSRDRDQPQHF.

The chain uses TRBV7-9 and TRBJ1-4; 11 bases match TRBD1. CDR3 length: 17 amino acids. V lost 3 bases to trimming and J lost 3 bases; unmatched junction nucleotides: 6. Germline CDR1 is SEHNR and CDR2 is FQNEAQ (reference sequence). The CDR3, as DNA: TGTGCCAGCAGCTTGGACGGGACAGGGGGATCTAATGAAAAACTGTTTTTT. Residues: CASSLDGTGGSNEKLFF.

The chain uses TRBV5-1 and TRBJ2-5; D may be TRBD2 (7 bases). The V gene lost 3 bases and the J gene lost 5 bases, with 20 bases spanning the gap. The length of the CDR3 is 16 residues. CDR1 is SGHRS and CDR2 is YFSETQ in the germline V gene. The CDR3 region is CASSSGGGSFIETQYF. For the CDR3, the DNA is TGCGCCAGCAGCTCAGGCGGGGGCTCGTTTATCGAGACCCAGTACTTC.

V gene TRBV24-1 combines with J gene TRBJ2-4, with 8 bases lining up with TRBD1. The CDR3 consists of 16 residues. V shed 1 base, J shed 8 bases, and the junction held 9 bases outside the gene matches. CDR1 is KGHDR, CDR2 SFDVKD, per germline. CDR3 loop: CATSDFAGGRKDIQYF. The CDR3 nucleotides read TGTGCCACCAGTGATTTTGCAGGGGGCAGGAAGGACATTCAGTACTTC.

The chain has TRBV20-1 and TRBJ2-4; tentatively, D is TRBD2 (5 bases). The germline CDR1 and CDR2 sequences are DFQATT and SNEGSKA (reference sequence). The CDR3 runs to 13 residues. V lost 3 bases and J lost 6, with 12 bases in between. The CDR3 DNA reads TGCAGTGCTAGTGGCCCTGGGAGAAACATTCAGTACTTC. This sequence encodes CSASGPGRNIQYF.

The chain has TRBV19 and TRBJ2-5, with 9 bases that match TRBD1. The CDR3 length is 14 residues. Germline V gives CDR1 LNHDA, CDR2 SQIVND (reference sequence). J gave up 4 bases and V 6 bases, and 6 bases lay outside the gene matches. CDR3 loop: CASSSTGGVETQYF. The CDR3, as DNA: TGTGCCAGTAGCTCGACAGGGGGAGTAGAGACCCAGTACTTC.

This clone was seen a few times. The chain combines TRBV28 with TRBJ1-1; 8 bases agree with TRBD1. V gave up 5 bases and J gave up 5 bases; unmatched junction bases: 7. CDR1 is MDHEN and CDR2 is SYDVKM in the germline V gene. The CDR3 covers 14 residues. CDR3 DNA: TGTGCCAGCAGTCTGTACAGGGGGAGGACTGAAGCTTTCTTT. It yields the protein CASSLYRGRTEAFF.

This clone was detected a few times. The chain has TRBV4-3 and TRBJ2-5, with 12 bases lining up with TRBD2. Germline V CDR1 and CDR2: LGHNA, YSLEER. The V and J ends lost 4 bases and 5 bases, in that order; junction bases with no gene match: 5. The CDR3 sequence is 15 residues long. The CDR3 bases are TGCGCCAGCAGCCCTGGACTAGCGGGGCCCGAGACCCAGTACTTC. Its protein is CASSPGLAGPETQYF.

The J gene is TRBJ2-7, the V gene TRBV14, with 9 bases that match TRBD1. The CDR3 runs 14 residues. The V gene's germline CDR1 is SGHDN and CDR2 FVKESK. Trimming cost V 7 bases and J 2 bases; bases outside gene matches: 6. The CDR3 nucleotides are TGTGCCAGCACAGGGACAGGGTATCCCTACGAGCAGTACTTC. Translation: CASTGTGYPYEQYF. The complete variable domain, with remaining parts taken from reference TRBV14 and TRBJ2-7, reads EAGVTQFPSHSVIEKGQTVTLRCDPISGHDNLYWYRRVMGKEIKFLLHFVKESKQDESGMPNNRFLAERTGGTYSTLKVQPAELEDSGVYFCASTGTGYPYEQYFGPGTRLTVT.

The chain has TRBV6-6 and TRBJ2-7; 7 bases are shared with TRBD1. J gave up 6 bases and V 0 bases, and 8 bases lay outside the gene matches. The CDR3 sequence is 15 residues long. Germline V CDR1 and CDR2: MNHNY, SVGAGI (reference sequence). The CDR3 sequence: CASSYSPGGTVEQYF. CDR3 bases: TGTGCCAGCAGTTACTCCCCAGGGGGTACGGTCGAGCAGTACTTC.

This clone occurred once. The V call is TRBV7-9, the J call TRBJ1-1, with D perhaps matching TRBD1 (6 bases). Germline loops: CDR1 SEHNR, CDR2 FQNEAQ (reference sequence). The V end lost 1 base, the J end lost 7 bases, and 19 bases lay between the germline ends. CDR3 length: 16 residues. The CDR3 DNA is TGTGCCAGCAGCTTAGAGACGGCAGGGGCGGCTATTGAAGCTTTCTTT. It yields the protein CASSLETAGAAIEAFF. Supplemented by reference TRBV7-9 and TRBJ1-1, the full variable domain reads DTGVSQNPRHKITKRGQNVTFRCDPISEHNRLYWYRQTLGQGPEFLTYFQNEAQLEKSRLLSDRFSAERPKGSFSTLEIQRTEQGDSAMYLCASSLETAGAAIEAFFGQGTRLTVV.

The V gene is TRBV5-8, the J gene TRBJ1-2; a possible D gene is TRBD1 (6 bases). This CDR3 has 13 amino acids. Trimming removed 3 bases from V and 5 bases from J, with 11 bases in between. Germline V gene sequence: CDR1 SGHTS, CDR2 YDEGEE. The CDR3 DNA sequence: TGTGCCAGCAGCTCCAGGGGCTTATATGGCTACACCTTC. This codes for CASSSRGLYGYTF.

This chain links TRBV28 with TRBJ2-6, with 7 nucleotides matching TRBD1. V lost 4 bases and J lost 2; bases outside the gene matches: 2. The CDR3 loop spans 15 amino acids. Germline V gene data show CDR1 as MDHEN and CDR2 as SYDVKM. The CDR3 loop is CASSSTGAGANVLTF. CDR3 bases: TGTGCCAGCAGTTCCACAGGGGCTGGGGCCAACGTCCTGACTTTC.